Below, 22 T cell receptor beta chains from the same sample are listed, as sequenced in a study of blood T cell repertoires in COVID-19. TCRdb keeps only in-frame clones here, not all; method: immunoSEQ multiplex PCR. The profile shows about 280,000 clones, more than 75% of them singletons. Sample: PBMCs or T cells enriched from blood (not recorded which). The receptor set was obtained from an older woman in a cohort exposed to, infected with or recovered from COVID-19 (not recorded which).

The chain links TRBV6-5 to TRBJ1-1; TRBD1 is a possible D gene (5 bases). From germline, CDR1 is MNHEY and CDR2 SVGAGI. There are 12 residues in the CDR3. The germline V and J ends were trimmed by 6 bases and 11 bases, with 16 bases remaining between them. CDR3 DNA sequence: TGTGCCAGCAGCCGGGAGGGCGGGGACGCTTTCTTT. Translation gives CASSREGGDAFF.

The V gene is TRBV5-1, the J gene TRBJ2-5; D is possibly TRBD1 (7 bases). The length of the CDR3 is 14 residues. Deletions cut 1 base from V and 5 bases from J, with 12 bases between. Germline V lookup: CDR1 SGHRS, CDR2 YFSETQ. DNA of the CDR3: TGCGCCAGCAGCTTGCTACCAGGGGGGGAGACCCAGTACTTC. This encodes CASSLLPGGETQYF.

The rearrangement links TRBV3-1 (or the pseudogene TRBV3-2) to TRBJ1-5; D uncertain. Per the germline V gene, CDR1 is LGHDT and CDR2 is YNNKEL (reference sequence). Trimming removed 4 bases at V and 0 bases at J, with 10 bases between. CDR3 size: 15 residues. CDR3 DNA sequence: TGTGCCAGCAGCCCTACCGGTAATAGCAATCAGCCCCAGCATTTT. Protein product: CASSPTGNSNQPQHF.

The CDR3 sequence: CARGGAAANTGELFF. CDR3 sequence (DNA): TGTGCCAGAGGGGGGGCAGCTGCGAACACCGGGGAGCTGTTTTTT. The V and J genes are TRBV7-9 and TRBJ2-2; D perhaps matches TRBD2 (7 bases). This CDR3 region has 15 residues. The germline CDR1 and CDR2 sequences are SEHNR and FQNEAQ (reference sequence). The V gene lost 9 bases and the J gene lost 0 bases, with 14 bases spanning the gap.

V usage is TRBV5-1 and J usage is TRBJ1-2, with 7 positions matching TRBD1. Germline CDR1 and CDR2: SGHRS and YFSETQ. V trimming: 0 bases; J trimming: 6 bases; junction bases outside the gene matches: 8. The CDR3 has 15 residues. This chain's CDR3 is CASSLEGPTGNGYTF. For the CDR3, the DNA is TGCGCCAGCAGCTTGGAGGGACCGACAGGGAATGGCTACACCTTC. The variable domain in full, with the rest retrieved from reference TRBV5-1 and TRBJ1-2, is KAGVTQTPRYLIKTRGQQVTLSCSPISGHRSVSWYQQTPGQGLQFLFEYFSETQRNKGNFPGRFSGRQFSNSRSEMNVSTLELGDSALYLCASSLEGPTGNGYTFGSGTRLTVV.

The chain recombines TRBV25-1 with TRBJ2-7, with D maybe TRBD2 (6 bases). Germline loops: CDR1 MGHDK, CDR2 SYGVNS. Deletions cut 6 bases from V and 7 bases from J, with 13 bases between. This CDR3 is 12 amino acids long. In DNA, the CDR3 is TGTGCCAGCAGAGCCGCGGGGCTGGAGCAGTACTTC. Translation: CASRAAGLEQYF.

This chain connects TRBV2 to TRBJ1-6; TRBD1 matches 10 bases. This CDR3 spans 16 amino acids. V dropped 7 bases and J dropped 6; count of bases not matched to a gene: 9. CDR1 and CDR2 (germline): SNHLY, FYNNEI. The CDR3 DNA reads TGTGCCAGCAACCCGGGACAGGGGAAAAGTAATTCACCCCTCCACTTT. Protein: CASNPGQGKSNSPLHF.

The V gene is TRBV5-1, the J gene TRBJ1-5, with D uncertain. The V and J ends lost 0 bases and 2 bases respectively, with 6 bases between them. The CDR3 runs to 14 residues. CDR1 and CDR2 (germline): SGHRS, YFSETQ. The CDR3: CASSLDGRNQPQHF. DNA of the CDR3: TGCGCCAGCAGCTTGGACGGTCGCAATCAGCCCCAGCATTTT.

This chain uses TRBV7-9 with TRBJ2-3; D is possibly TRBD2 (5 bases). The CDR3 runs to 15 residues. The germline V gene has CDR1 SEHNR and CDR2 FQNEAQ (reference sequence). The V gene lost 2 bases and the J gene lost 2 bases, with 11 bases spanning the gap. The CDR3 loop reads CASSLTSPITDTQYF. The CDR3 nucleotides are TGTGCCAGCAGCTTAACTAGTCCTATCACAGATACGCAGTATTTT.

Here the CDR3 reads CASKRGNSNQPQHF. The CDR3 region has the DNA TGTGCCAGTAAACGGGGTAATAGCAATCAGCCCCAGCATTTT. V gene TRBV19 combines with J gene TRBJ1-5; no reliable D call. The CDR3 length is 14 residues. Per germline, CDR1 LNHDA and CDR2 SQIVND (reference sequence). V was trimmed by 7 bases and J by 0 bases, leaving 10 bases between them.

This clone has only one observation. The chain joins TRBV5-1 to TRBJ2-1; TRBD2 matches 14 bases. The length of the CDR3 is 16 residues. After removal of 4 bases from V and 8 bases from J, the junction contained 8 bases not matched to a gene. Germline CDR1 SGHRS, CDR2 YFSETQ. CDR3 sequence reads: CASSRGTSGSSDEQFF. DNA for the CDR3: TGCGCCAGCAGCCGCGGGACTAGCGGGAGTAGCGATGAGCAGTTCTTC. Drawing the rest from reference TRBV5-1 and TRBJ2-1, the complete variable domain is KAGVTQTPRYLIKTRGQQVTLSCSPISGHRSVSWYQQTPGQGLQFLFEYFSETQRNKGNFPGRFSGRQFSNSRSEMNVSTLELGDSALYLCASSRGTSGSSDEQFFGPGTRLTVL.

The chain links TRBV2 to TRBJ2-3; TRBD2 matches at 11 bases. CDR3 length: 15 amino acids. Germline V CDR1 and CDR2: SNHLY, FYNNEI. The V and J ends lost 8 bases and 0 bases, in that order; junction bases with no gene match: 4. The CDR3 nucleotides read TGTGCCAGCCAAGGACTAGCGGGTAGCACAGATACGCAGTATTTT. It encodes CASQGLAGSTDTQYF.

CDR3 loop: CASSLSVGRDTQYF. The DNA for the CDR3 is TGTGCCAGCAGTTTATCGGTCGGGAGAGATACGCAGTATTTT. The rearrangement uses TRBV27 and TRBJ2-3; tentative D call: TRBD2 (6 bases). This CDR3 is built from 14 residues. V shed 0 bases and J shed 5 bases, with 9 bases lying between them. CDR1 is MNHEY, CDR2 SMNVEV, per germline (reference sequence).

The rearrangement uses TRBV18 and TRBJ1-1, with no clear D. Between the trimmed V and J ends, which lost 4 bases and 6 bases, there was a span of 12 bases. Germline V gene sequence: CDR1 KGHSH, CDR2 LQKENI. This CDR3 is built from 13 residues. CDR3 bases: TGTGCCAGCTCACGGGTGGGCGATGCTGAAGCTTTCTTT. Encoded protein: CASSRVGDAEAFF.

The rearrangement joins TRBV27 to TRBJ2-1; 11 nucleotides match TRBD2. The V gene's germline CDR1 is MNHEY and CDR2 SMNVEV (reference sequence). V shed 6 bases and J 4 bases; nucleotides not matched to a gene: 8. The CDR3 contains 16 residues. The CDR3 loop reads CASRTFSGRGYNEQFF. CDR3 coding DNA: TGTGCCAGCAGGACCTTTAGCGGGAGGGGGTACAATGAGCAGTTCTTC.

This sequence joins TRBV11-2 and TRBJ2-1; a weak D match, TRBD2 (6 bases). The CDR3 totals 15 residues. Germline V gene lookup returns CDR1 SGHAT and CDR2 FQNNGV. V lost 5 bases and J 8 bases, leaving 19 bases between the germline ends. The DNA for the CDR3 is TGTGCCAGCAGCCACTGGACTCGGGGGACCGATGAGCAGTTCTTC. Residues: CASSHWTRGTDEQFF.

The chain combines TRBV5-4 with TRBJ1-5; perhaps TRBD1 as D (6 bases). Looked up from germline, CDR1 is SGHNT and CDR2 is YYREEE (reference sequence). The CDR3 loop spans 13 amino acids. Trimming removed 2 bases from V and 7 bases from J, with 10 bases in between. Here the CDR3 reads CASSLQGTQPQHF. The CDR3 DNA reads TGTGCCAGCAGCTTACAGGGCACCCAGCCCCAGCATTTT. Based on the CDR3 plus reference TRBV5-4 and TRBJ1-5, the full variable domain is ETGVTQSPTHLIKTRGQQVTLRCSSQSGHNTVSWYQQALGQGPQFIFQYYREEENGRGNFPPRFSGLQFPNYSSELNVNALELDDSALYLCASSLQGTQPQHFGDGTRLSIL.

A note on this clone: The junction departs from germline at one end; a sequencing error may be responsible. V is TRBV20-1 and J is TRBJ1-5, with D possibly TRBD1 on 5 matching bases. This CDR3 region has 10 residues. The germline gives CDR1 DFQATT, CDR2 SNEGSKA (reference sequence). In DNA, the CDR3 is TGCAGTGCCGGGACTTCCCCAAAAGGATTT. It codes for CSAGTSPKGF.

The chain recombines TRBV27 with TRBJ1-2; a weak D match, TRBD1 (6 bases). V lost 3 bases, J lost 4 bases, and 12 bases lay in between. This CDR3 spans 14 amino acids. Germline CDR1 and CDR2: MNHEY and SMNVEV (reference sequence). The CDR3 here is CASSFGQSGYGYTF. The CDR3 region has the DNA TGTGCCAGCAGTTTCGGACAGTCCGGCTATGGCTACACCTTC.

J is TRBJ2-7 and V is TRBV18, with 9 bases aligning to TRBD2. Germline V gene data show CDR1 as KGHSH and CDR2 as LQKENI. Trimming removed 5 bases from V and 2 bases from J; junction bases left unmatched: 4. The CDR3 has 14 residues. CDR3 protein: CASSGLAGPYEQYF. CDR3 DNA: TGTGCCAGCTCAGGGCTAGCGGGACCCTACGAGCAGTACTTC. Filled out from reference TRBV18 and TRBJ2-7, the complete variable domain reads NAGVMQNPRHLVRRRGQEARLRCSPMKGHSHVYWYRQLPEEGLKFMVYLQKENIIDESGMPKERFSAEFPKEGPSILRIQQVVRGDSAAYFCASSGLAGPYEQYFGPGTRLTVT.

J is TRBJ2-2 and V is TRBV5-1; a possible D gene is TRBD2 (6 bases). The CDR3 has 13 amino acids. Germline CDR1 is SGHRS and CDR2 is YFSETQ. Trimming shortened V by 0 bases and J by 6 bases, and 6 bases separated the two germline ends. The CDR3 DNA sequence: TGCGCCAGCAGCTTGGAGCGGGCCGGGGAGCTGTTTTTT. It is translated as CASSLERAGELFF.

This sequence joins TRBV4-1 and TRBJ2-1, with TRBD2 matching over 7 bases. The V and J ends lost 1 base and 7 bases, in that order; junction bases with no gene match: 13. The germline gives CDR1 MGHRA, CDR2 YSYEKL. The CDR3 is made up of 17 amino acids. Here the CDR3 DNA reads TGCGCCAGCAGCCAAGGATGGGCTAGCGGATTGGATAATGAGCAGTTCTTC. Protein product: CASSQGWASGLDNEQFF.